These T cell receptor beta chains were read from a single sample in a study of radiotherapy plus CTLA-4 blockade in lung cancer. Some clones are missing from TCRdb's copy, which holds only in-frame ones; the method was immunoSEQ multiplex PCR. The sample has more than 75,000 clones, roughly 80% seen once. The starting material was peripheral blood, obtained from a patient treated with radiotherapy plus ipilimumab. The receptor source for this set is a human donor with non-small cell lung cancer that progressed on radiotherapy plus ipilimumab. CDR3s include the opening cysteine and the closing phenylalanine or tryptophan. The D gene is left open where the match is weak. Clone size is given for some rows only: seen once, a few or many times, or a class if the clone is expanded.

>TRBJ2-2|NA|13|TRBV12-5|NA
TGTGCTAGTGGTGACTGGAGGCACGGGGAGCTGTTTTTT
CASGDWRHGELFF
>TRBJ1-3|NA|12|TRBV5-1|NA
TGCGCCAGCAGCTTGGACGTGGACACCATATATTTT
CASSLDVDTIYF
>TRBJ1-4|NA|15|TRBV2|NA
TGTGCCAGCAGTGAAGAAGGAAATTATAATGAAAAACTGTTTTTT
CASSEEGNYNEKLFF
>TRBJ2-7|NA|14|TRBV5-4|NA
TGTGCCAGCAGCTTGGTAGGGGAAGACCACGAGCAGTACTTC
CASSLVGEDHEQYF
>TRBJ1-5|NA|15|TRBV19|few
TGTGCCAGCAGAAGGGAGGAAGCGGGCAATCAGCCCCAGCATTTT
CASRREEAGNQPQHF
>TRBJ2-1|NA|15|TRBV2|once
TGTGCCAGCAGGCAGGGACGGGGGAACTACAATGAGCAGTTCTTC
CASRQGRGNYNEQFF
>TRBJ1-2|TRBD1|14|TRBV19|NA
TGTGCCAGTAGTCGACCCGGGACAGTCTATGGCTACACCTTC
CASSRPGTVYGYTF
>TRBJ1-2|TRBD1|14|TRBV29-1|NA
TGCAGCGTGGGACAGGGGGCTACTAACTATGGCTACACCTTC
CSVGQGATNYGYTF
>TRBJ2-7|TRBD2|15|TRBV18|few
TGTGCCAGCTCACCACCTAGCGGGAGGGCATACGAGCAGTACTTC
CASSPPSGRAYEQYF
>TRBJ2-2|NA|18|TRBV7-9|NA
TGTGCCAGCAGCTCACCCCGCCCGAACGCGACTAAGCGCGGGGAGCTGTTTTTT
CASSSPRPNATKRGELFF
>TRBJ1-2|NA|14|TRBV27|NA
TGTGCCAGCAGTTTATCGGAGAGAGGGGTCGGCTACACCTTC
CASSLSERGVGYTF
>TRBJ1-2|TRBD1|15|TRBV27|NA
TGTGCCAGCAGTTTACTGGGACAGGGGGCGTTTGGCTACACCTTC
CASSLLGQGAFGYTF
>TRBJ1-2|NA|14|TRBV28|NA
TGTGCCAGCAGTTTCGGGGTATTCAACTATGGCTACACCTTC
CASSFGVFNYGYTF
>TRBJ2-2|TRBD1|14|TRBV10-1|NA
TGCGCCAGCAGTGAGACAGGGGGCACCGGGGAGCTGTTTTTT
CASSETGGTGELFF